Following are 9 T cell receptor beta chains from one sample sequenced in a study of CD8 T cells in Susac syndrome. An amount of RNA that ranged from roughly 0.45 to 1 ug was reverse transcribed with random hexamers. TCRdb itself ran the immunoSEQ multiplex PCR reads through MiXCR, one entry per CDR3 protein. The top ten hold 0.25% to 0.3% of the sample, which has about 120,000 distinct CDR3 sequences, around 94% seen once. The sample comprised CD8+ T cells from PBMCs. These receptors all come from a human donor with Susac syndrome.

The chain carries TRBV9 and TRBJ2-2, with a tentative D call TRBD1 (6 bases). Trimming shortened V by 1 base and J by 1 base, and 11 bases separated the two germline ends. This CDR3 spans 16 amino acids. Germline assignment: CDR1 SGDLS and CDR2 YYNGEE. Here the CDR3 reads CASSVKSGENTGELFF. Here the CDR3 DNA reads TGTGCCAGCAGCGTAAAGTCAGGGGAGAACACCGGGGAGCTGTTTTTT.

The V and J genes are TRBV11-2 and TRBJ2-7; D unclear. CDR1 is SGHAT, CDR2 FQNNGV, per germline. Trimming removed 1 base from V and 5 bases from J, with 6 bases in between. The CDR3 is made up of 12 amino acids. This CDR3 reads CASSLGTHEQYF. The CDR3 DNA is TGTGCCAGCAGCTTAGGGACCCACGAGCAGTACTTC.

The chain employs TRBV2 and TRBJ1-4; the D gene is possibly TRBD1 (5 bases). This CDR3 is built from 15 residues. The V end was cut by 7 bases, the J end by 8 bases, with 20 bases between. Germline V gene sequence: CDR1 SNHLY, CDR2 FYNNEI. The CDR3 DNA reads TGTGCCAGCATTGGGACTGTGAGGATTAACGAAAAACTGTTTTTT. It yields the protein CASIGTVRINEKLFF.

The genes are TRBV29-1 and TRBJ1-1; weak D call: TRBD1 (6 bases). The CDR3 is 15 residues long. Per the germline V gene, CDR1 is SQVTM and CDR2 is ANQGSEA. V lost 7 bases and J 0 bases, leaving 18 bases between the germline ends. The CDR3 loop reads CSAEDPGQLNTEAFF. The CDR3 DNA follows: TGCAGCGCCGAAGATCCAGGACAGTTGAACACTGAAGCTTTCTTT.

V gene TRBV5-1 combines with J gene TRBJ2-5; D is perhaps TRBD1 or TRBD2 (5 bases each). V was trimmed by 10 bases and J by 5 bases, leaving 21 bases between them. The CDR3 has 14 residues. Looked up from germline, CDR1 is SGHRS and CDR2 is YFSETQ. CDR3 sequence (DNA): TGCGCCGTCCGAGAGGGGACCCTACGGGAGACCCAGTACTTC. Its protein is CAVREGTLRETQYF.

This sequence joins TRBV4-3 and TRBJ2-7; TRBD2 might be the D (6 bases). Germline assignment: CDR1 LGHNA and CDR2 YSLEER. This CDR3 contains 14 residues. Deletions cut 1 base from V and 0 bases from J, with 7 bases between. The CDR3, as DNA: TGCGCCAGCAGCCAAGTGGGGGGCTCCTACGAGCAGTACTTC. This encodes CASSQVGGSYEQYF.

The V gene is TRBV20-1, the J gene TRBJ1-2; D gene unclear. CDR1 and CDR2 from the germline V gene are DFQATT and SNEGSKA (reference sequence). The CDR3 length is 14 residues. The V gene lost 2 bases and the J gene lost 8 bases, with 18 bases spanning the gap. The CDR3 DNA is TGCAGTGCTAGATCGAGGAAGACTGGTATCGGCTACACCTTC. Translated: CSARSRKTGIGYTF.

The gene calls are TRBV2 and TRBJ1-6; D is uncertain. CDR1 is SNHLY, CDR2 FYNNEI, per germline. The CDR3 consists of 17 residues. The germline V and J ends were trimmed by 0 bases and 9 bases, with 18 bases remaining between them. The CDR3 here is CASSEAFYPTEGSPLHF. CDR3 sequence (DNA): TGTGCCAGCAGTGAAGCCTTCTATCCAACCGAGGGTTCACCCCTCCACTTT.

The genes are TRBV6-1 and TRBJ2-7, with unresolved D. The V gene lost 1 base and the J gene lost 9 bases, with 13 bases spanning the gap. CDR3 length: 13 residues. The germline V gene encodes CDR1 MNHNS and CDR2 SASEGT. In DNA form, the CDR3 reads TGTGCCAGCAGTGAAGGGACCGCCTACTCGCAGTACTTC. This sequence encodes CASSEGTAYSQYF.